These 19 T cell receptor beta chains originate from one sample sequenced in a study of blood T cell repertoires in COVID-19. Some clones are missing from TCRdb's copy, which holds only in-frame ones; the method was immunoSEQ multiplex PCR. This sample has about 150,000 clones, with 75% to 90% found just once. The sequencing input was peripheral blood. The receptors come from a man in his fifties or sixties with active or convalescent COVID-19.

V usage is TRBV19 and J usage is TRBJ1-2, with D hard to call. This CDR3 is 13 amino acids long. The germline CDR1 and CDR2 sequences are LNHDA and SQIVND (reference sequence). With 6 bases removed from V and 3 bases from J, the gap between germline ends came to 11 bases. The CDR3 DNA reads TGTGCCAGTAGAGTTTCCGGGGACTATGGCTACACCTTC. It codes for CASRVSGDYGYTF.

The chain combines TRBV19 with TRBJ1-1, with D unclear. The CDR3 spans 15 residues. Trimming cost V 1 base and J 1 base, with 10 bases left between them. Germline V gene sequence: CDR1 LNHDA, CDR2 SQIVND (reference sequence). The DNA of the CDR3 is TGTGCCAGTAGTATAGTAGCGCAGGCGAACACTGAAGCTTTCTTT. Translated: CASSIVAQANTEAFF.

The chain carries TRBV7-2 and TRBJ2-1; tentative D call: TRBD1 (6 bases). The germline V gene has CDR1 SGHTA and CDR2 FQGNSA. The CDR3 loop spans 15 amino acids. Trimming pared 0 bases from V and 6 bases from J, leaving 12 bases between. The CDR3 nucleotides are TGTGCCAGCAGCTTAGCGGTGGGACAAATCAATGAGCAGTTCTTC. Its translation: CASSLAVGQINEQFF.

This rearrangement joins TRBV10-3 to TRBJ1-1; 7 bases line up with TRBD1. Germline V gene data show CDR1 as ENHRY and CDR2 as SYGVKD. V gave up 4 bases and J gave up 1 base; unmatched junction bases: 3. The CDR3 spans 14 residues. CDR3 amino acids: CAISVGDRNTEAFF. CDR3 in DNA: TGTGCCATCAGTGTTGGGGACAGGAACACTGAAGCTTTCTTT.

The rearrangement joins TRBV19 to TRBJ2-7; 12 nucleotides agree with TRBD2. The junction had 5 bases not matched to a gene; V was cut back by 6 bases and J by 5 bases. This CDR3 is 14 amino acids long. From germline, CDR1 is LNHDA and CDR2 SQIVND (reference sequence). As DNA, the CDR3 is TGTGCCAGTAGGAGGACTAGCGGGATAAACGAGCAGTACTTC. Protein sequence: CASRRTSGINEQYF.

This clone is a singleton in its sample. V usage is TRBV19 and J usage is TRBJ1-1, with TRBD1 as a possible D gene (5 bases). V lost 3 bases to trimming and J lost 0 bases, with 8 bases between them. Germline CDR1 reads LNHDA; CDR2 reads SQIVND (reference sequence). CDR3 length: 14 residues. The CDR3 DNA reads as TGTGCCAGTAGTATGGACACAATGAACACTGAAGCTTTCTTT. This gives the protein CASSMDTMNTEAFF.

V gene TRBV15 combines with J gene TRBJ2-3, with D unclear. V was pared by 6 bases and J by 0 bases, with 13 bases between. Germline V gene data show CDR1 as LNHNV and CDR2 as YYDKDF (reference sequence). CDR3 length equals 15 residues. This CDR3 reads CATREGVSSTDTQYF. The DNA for the CDR3 is TGTGCCACCAGAGAAGGAGTCTCTAGCACAGATACGCAGTATTTT.

The chain employs TRBV30 and TRBJ1-3; TRBD1 matches at 8 bases. The trim removed 2 bases at V and 4 bases at J, leaving 4 bases unmatched. Germline V gives CDR1 GTSNPN, CDR2 SVGIG (reference sequence). There are 14 residues in the CDR3. The CDR3 DNA reads as TGTGCCTGGAGTAAGACAGGGGTCGGAAACACCATATATTTT. Translating it yields CAWSKTGVGNTIYF.

The V gene is TRBV6-5, the J gene TRBJ2-1; D is possibly TRBD2 (7 bases). The CDR3 runs 15 residues. Germline values: CDR1 MNHEY, CDR2 SVGAGI. V shed 6 bases and J shed 6 bases, with 18 bases lying between them. For the CDR3, the DNA is TGTGCCAGCAGCCCCCCGGGGGGCAGAAGCAATGAGCAGTTCTTC. This codes for CASSPPGGRSNEQFF.

The gene calls are TRBV21-1 and TRBJ2-6; the table's TRBD1 call for D was not verified on the DNA. TRBV21-1 is annotated as a pseudogene. CDR3 length equals 18 residues. The CDR3 is CASSESGGRSSGANVLTF. CDR3 sequence (DNA): TGTGCCAGCAGCGAGTCAGGGGGTAGGAGCTCTGGGGCCAACGTCCTGACTTTC.

The CDR3 DNA reads as TGTGCCAGCAGCCCCGGGGAGACCCAGTACTTC. It codes for CASSPGETQYF. This chain links TRBV7-8 with TRBJ2-5; no firm D call. CDR1 and CDR2 (germline): SGHVS, FQNEAQ. The CDR3 length is 11 residues. V dropped 5 bases and J dropped 5 bases, with 6 bases sitting between them.

The chain couples TRBV6-2 or TRBV6-3 to TRBJ1-5; tentatively, D is TRBD1 (5 bases). This CDR3 has 15 residues. Trimming removed 4 bases at V and 4 bases at J, with 14 bases between. CDR1 and CDR2 from the germline V gene are MNHEY and SVGEGT. CDR3 sequence reads: CASSSGGNGNQPQHF. In nucleotides, the CDR3 is TGTGCCAGCAGTTCGGGGGGAAACGGGAATCAGCCCCAGCATTTT.

The V gene is TRBV7-3, the J gene TRBJ2-1; tentatively, D is TRBD1 (5 bases). Trimming removed 2 bases at V and 8 bases at J, with 13 bases between. Germline-derived CDR1 and CDR2 are SGHTA and FQGTGA. CDR3 length: 14 amino acids. In DNA form, the CDR3 reads TGTGCCAGCAGCTTAGACAGACCCCTAGATGAGCAGTTCTTC. Encoded protein: CASSLDRPLDEQFF.

This clone occurred once. The chain is built from TRBV6-6 and TRBJ1-2; weak D call: TRBD1 (6 bases). This CDR3 has 12 amino acids. CDR1 and CDR2 (germline): MNHNY, SVGAGI (reference sequence). V was clipped by 5 bases and J by 4 bases, with 8 bases between them. The CDR3 loop is CASSQDSYGYTF. The DNA for the CDR3 is TGTGCCAGCAGTCAGGACAGCTATGGCTACACCTTC.

V is TRBV7-2 and J is TRBJ1-2; D perhaps matches TRBD1 (6 bases). Looked up from germline, CDR1 is SGHTA and CDR2 is FQGNSA. The CDR3 sequence is 13 residues long. Trimming cost V 7 bases and J 4 bases, with 13 bases left between them. This CDR3 reads CASTRTALYGYTF. The CDR3 region has the DNA TGTGCCAGCACGAGGACAGCACTCTATGGCTACACCTTC.

This chain links TRBV28 with TRBJ1-2, with 8 positions matching TRBD1. This CDR3 has 13 amino acids. The trim removed 8 bases at V and 8 bases at J, leaving 10 bases unmatched. Germline V CDR1 and CDR2: MDHEN, SYDVKM. The CDR3 protein is CASGPQGARGYTF. In nucleotides, the CDR3 is TGTGCCAGCGGACCTCAGGGGGCAAGAGGCTACACCTTC.

In its sample, this clone was seen once. The chain carries TRBV7-2 and TRBJ1-2; the D gene is possibly TRBD1 (6 bases). The ends were cut back, 5 bases at V and 3 bases at J, with 16 bases in the middle. Germline CDR1 and CDR2: SGHTA and FQGNSA. The CDR3 contains 15 residues. Written as DNA, the CDR3 is TGTGCCAGCAGCCCCGAACAGGGTCCGTACTATGGCTACACCTTC. This encodes CASSPEQGPYYGYTF.

The V gene is TRBV12-3 or TRBV12-4, the J gene TRBJ1-6; tentative D call: TRBD1 (6 bases). V dropped 4 bases and J dropped 7 bases, with 8 bases sitting between them. The CDR3 extends over 13 amino acids. CDR3: CASSWTDNSPLHF. The CDR3 DNA reads TGTGCCAGCAGTTGGACAGACAATTCACCCCTCCACTTT.

This chain connects TRBV6-5 to TRBJ1-5; no clear D. Germline CDR1 is MNHEY and CDR2 is SVGAGI. V shed 6 bases and J shed 6 bases, with 12 bases lying between them. This CDR3 contains 13 residues. The CDR3 sequence: CASSLAKSQPQHF. Written as DNA, the CDR3 is TGTGCCAGCAGCTTAGCTAAGAGTCAGCCCCAGCATTTT.